These 26 T cell receptor beta chains originate from one sample sequenced in a study of control samples from healthy donors and cancer patients. Data came from immunoSEQ multiplex PCR; TCRdb stores just in-frame clones and leaves some out. The sample yields approximately 180,000 clones, 94% seen once. The sample consisted of blood. These receptors all come from a young woman in good health.

V is TRBV11-3 and J is TRBJ2-1, with TRBD2 identical over 9 bases. Germline loops: CDR1 SGHNT, CDR2 YENEEA. Unmatched junction bases numbered 8, after V lost 7 bases and J lost 4 bases. This CDR3 has 15 amino acids. The chain's CDR3 is CASTPGTSLYNEQFF. The CDR3 region has the DNA TGTGCCAGCACCCCCGGGACTAGCCTTTACAATGAGCAGTTCTTC.

This clone was detected only once. V is TRBV3-1 (or the pseudogene TRBV3-2) and J is TRBJ2-1; possible D gene TRBD2, 5 bases. The length of the CDR3 is 13 residues. Germline V gene lookup returns CDR1 LGHDT and CDR2 YNNKEL (reference sequence). Trimming cost V 0 bases and J 7 bases, with 7 bases left between them. The CDR3 here is CASSQDRGNEQFF. CDR3 nucleotide sequence: TGTGCCAGCAGCCAAGATCGAGGGAATGAGCAGTTCTTC.

The chain is built from TRBV6-5 and TRBJ2-1; D call uncertain. Trimming left V 6 bases short and J 6 bases short, with 12 bases between. Germline V gene data show CDR1 as MNHEY and CDR2 as SVGAGI. This CDR3 contains 13 residues. CDR3 amino acids: CASRPFSGNEQFF. The DNA of the CDR3 is TGTGCCAGCAGACCATTCTCGGGCAATGAGCAGTTCTTC.

The rearrangement links TRBV4-1 to TRBJ1-1; D is unresolved. Germline values: CDR1 MGHRA, CDR2 YSYEKL. CDR3 size: 14 residues. V was clipped by 3 bases and J by 1 base, with 9 bases between them. CDR3 region: CASSQGWANTEAFF. In nucleotides, the CDR3 is TGCGCCAGCAGCCAGGGGTGGGCGAACACTGAAGCTTTCTTT.

The genes are TRBV11-2 and TRBJ2-7; a weak D match, TRBD2 (6 bases). V lost 5 bases to trimming and J lost 6 bases, with 14 bases between them. Germline loops: CDR1 SGHAT, CDR2 FQNNGV. The length of the CDR3 is 13 residues. CDR3 sequence reads: CASSTQVEGEQYF. The CDR3 DNA reads as TGTGCCAGCAGCACACAGGTGGAGGGCGAGCAGTACTTC. Based on the CDR3 plus reference TRBV11-2 and TRBJ2-7, the full variable domain is EAGVAQSPRYKIIEKRQSVAFWCNPISGHATLYWYQQILGQGPKLLIQFQNNGVVDDSQLPKDRFSAERLKGVDSTLKIQPAKLEDSAVYLCASSTQVEGEQYFGPGTRLTVT.

V gene TRBV11-3 combines with J gene TRBJ2-7; D ambiguous. Trimming removed 1 base at V and 6 bases at J, with 4 bases between. The germline V gene has CDR1 SGHNT and CDR2 YENEEA. This CDR3 is 11 amino acids long. The CDR3 protein is CASSLAREQYF. CDR3 DNA sequence: TGTGCCAGCAGCTTAGCCCGCGAGCAGTACTTC.

The chain employs TRBV18 and TRBJ1-4; D call uncertain. There are 14 residues in the CDR3. Trimming removed 1 base at V and 1 base at J, with 4 bases between. Germline loops: CDR1 KGHSH, CDR2 LQKENI. This chain's CDR3 is CASSPRGTNEKLFF. DNA of the CDR3: TGTGCCAGCTCACCACGAGGAACTAATGAAAAACTGTTTTTT. Using reference TRBV18 and TRBJ1-4 for the parts outside the CDR3, the full variable domain is NAGVMQNPRHLVRRRGQEARLRCSPMKGHSHVYWYRQLPEEGLKFMVYLQKENIIDESGMPKERFSAEFPKEGPSILRIQQVVRGDSAAYFCASSPRGTNEKLFFGSGTQLSVL.

The V call is TRBV3-1 (or the pseudogene TRBV3-2), the J call TRBJ1-4, with a possible D match to TRBD1 (6 bases). CDR1 and CDR2 from the germline V gene are LGHDT and YNNKEL (reference sequence). The ends were cut back, 0 bases at V and 8 bases at J, with 13 bases in the middle. The length of the CDR3 is 15 residues. The CDR3 sequence: CASSQDPGTTEKLFF. The CDR3 DNA reads TGTGCCAGCAGCCAAGATCCCGGGACAACCGAAAAACTGTTTTTT.

The V call is TRBV7-2, the J call TRBJ1-3; D not certain. This CDR3 is 14 amino acids long. CDR1 and CDR2 from the germline V gene are SGHTA and FQGNSA. Between the trimmed V and J ends, which lost 2 bases and 0 bases, there was a span of 5 bases. The CDR3 nucleotides read TGTGCCAGCAGCTTATTTAGCTCTGGAAACACCATATATTTT. It specifies CASSLFSSGNTIYF. The full variable domain, with the rest looked up from reference TRBV7-2 and TRBJ1-3, is GAGVSQSPSNKVTEKGKDVELRCDPISGHTALYWYRQSLGQGLEFLIYFQGNSAPDKSGLPSDRFSAERTGGSVSTLTIQRTQQEDSAVYLCASSLFSSGNTIYFGEGSWLTVV.

This clone was counted a single time. The genes are TRBV6-5 and TRBJ2-1, with D unclear. V dropped 6 bases and J dropped 6 bases, with 6 bases sitting between them. CDR1 is MNHEY and CDR2 is SVGAGI in the germline V gene. This CDR3 is 11 amino acids long. The CDR3 is CASRKGNEQFF. The CDR3 region has the DNA TGTGCCAGCAGAAAGGGCAATGAGCAGTTCTTC.

The genes are TRBV27 and TRBJ2-5; the D call may be TRBD1 or TRBD2 (6 bases each). The CDR3 covers 14 residues. CDR1 MNHEY and CDR2 SMNVEV come from the germline V gene (reference sequence). Trimming shortened V by 6 bases and J by 5 bases, and 16 bases separated the two germline ends. The CDR3 here is CASSPRGLWETQYF. As DNA, the CDR3 is TGTGCCAGCAGCCCCAGGGGACTGTGGGAGACCCAGTACTTC.

The rearrangement links TRBV19 to TRBJ1-5; TRBD1 matches at 8 bases. The junction had 13 bases not matched to a gene; V was cut back by 6 bases and J by 6 bases. Per germline, CDR1 LNHDA and CDR2 SQIVND (reference sequence). This CDR3 has 16 residues. This CDR3 reads CASRFDTGGLGQPQHF. In nucleotides, the CDR3 is TGTGCCAGTAGATTCGACACAGGGGGGTTAGGTCAGCCCCAGCATTTT.

The chain couples TRBV28 to TRBJ2-1, with TRBD1 identical over 9 bases. V was clipped by 7 bases and J by 7 bases; unmatched bases: 11. The germline gives CDR1 MDHEN, CDR2 SYDVKM. This CDR3 is 15 amino acids long. The CDR3 bases are TGTGCCAGCACCATACAGGGGGCAAGTGCGAATGAGCAGTTCTTC. Its translation: CASTIQGASANEQFF.

The J gene is TRBJ1-3, the V gene TRBV14; D ambiguous. Germline V gives CDR1 SGHDN, CDR2 FVKESK. This CDR3 is 15 amino acids long. Between the trimmed V and J ends, which lost 8 bases and 0 bases, there was a span of 14 bases. CDR3: CASGPGIRSGNTIYF. CDR3 sequence (DNA): TGTGCCAGCGGTCCGGGGATTCGCTCTGGAAACACCATATATTTT.

The chain couples TRBV4-3 to TRBJ2-2; a weak D match, TRBD2 (6 bases). Germline assignment: CDR1 LGHNA and CDR2 YSLEER. V was shortened by 4 bases and J by 7 bases, with 13 bases between the two germline ends. The CDR3 spans 14 residues. The CDR3 here is CASSPRLVDGELFF. As DNA, the CDR3 is TGCGCCAGCAGCCCCCGACTAGTGGACGGGGAGCTGTTTTTT.

This rearrangement joins TRBV12-3 or TRBV12-4 to TRBJ2-2; D gene ambiguous. The CDR3 runs to 13 residues. V lost 4 bases to trimming and J lost 1 base, with 4 bases between them. CDR3 amino acids: CASSWGNTGELFF. The CDR3 DNA sequence: TGTGCCAGCAGTTGGGGGAACACCGGGGAGCTGTTTTTT.

This rearrangement joins TRBV5-1 to TRBJ1-5; weak D call: TRBD1 (6 bases). Germline V lookup: CDR1 SGHRS, CDR2 YFSETQ. Trimming shortened V by 0 bases and J by 9 bases, and 16 bases separated the two germline ends. The CDR3 has 15 residues. Here the CDR3 DNA reads TGCGCCAGCAGCTTGGGCGGGGGCGAAGATTCGCCCCAGCATTTT. Its translation: CASSLGGGEDSPQHF.

This chain joins TRBV3-1 (or the pseudogene TRBV3-2) and TRBJ1-4, with TRBD1 as a possible D gene (5 bases). Trimming pared 0 bases from V and 7 bases from J, leaving 18 bases between. The CDR3 contains 17 residues. Looked up from germline, CDR1 is LGHDT and CDR2 is YNNKEL (reference sequence). The CDR3 DNA reads TGTGCCAGCAGCCAAGAAGGGGCCGGGCGCCGCGGTGAAAAACTGTTTTTT. Translated, it gives CASSQEGAGRRGEKLFF.

This chain links TRBV5-1 with TRBJ1-1, with D perhaps matching TRBD1 (5 bases). The V end lost 4 bases, the J end lost 6 bases, and 13 bases lay between the germline ends. Looked up from germline, CDR1 is SGHRS and CDR2 is YFSETQ. The CDR3 sequence is 13 residues long. This CDR3 is CASSPQVGPEAFF. CDR3 in DNA: TGCGCCAGCAGCCCACAGGTGGGCCCTGAAGCTTTCTTT.

This clone was found once. The V gene is TRBV28, the J gene TRBJ1-6; D uncertain. Germline CDR1 reads MDHEN; CDR2 reads SYDVKM. There are 15 residues in the CDR3. V was cut by 6 bases and J by 7 bases, with 16 bases left in between. CDR3 loop: CASSPGTLQNSPLHF. CDR3 sequence (DNA): TGTGCCAGCAGCCCGGGTACACTTCAGAATTCACCCCTCCACTTT.

The chain carries TRBV28 and TRBJ1-3; D is uncertain. Germline CDR1 MDHEN, CDR2 SYDVKM. The V gene lost 7 bases and the J gene lost 0 bases, with 10 bases spanning the gap. The CDR3 loop spans 14 amino acids. DNA for the CDR3: TGTGCCAGCAACTGGAGGGCCTCTGGAAACACCATATATTTT. Translating gives CASNWRASGNTIYF. Full variable domain (rest looked up from reference TRBV28 and TRBJ1-3): DVKVTQSSRYLVKRTGEKVFLECVQDMDHENMFWYRQDPGLGLRLIYFSYDVKMKEKGDIPEGYSVSREKKERFSLILESASTNQTSMYLCASNWRASGNTIYFGEGSWLTVV.

The rearrangement links TRBV6-2 or TRBV6-3 to TRBJ1-1; no clear D gene. CDR3 size: 13 residues. The germline V gene encodes CDR1 MNHEY and CDR2 SVGEGT. Trimming removed 5 bases at V and 11 bases at J, with 18 bases between. The CDR3 loop reads CASSMFGTMRAFF. DNA for the CDR3: TGTGCCAGCAGTATGTTCGGTACAATGAGGGCTTTCTTT.

This chain connects TRBV6-5 to TRBJ2-7; TRBD1 matches 8 bases. The V and J ends lost 5 bases and 5 bases, in that order; junction bases with no gene match: 2. This CDR3 contains 12 residues. CDR1 is MNHEY and CDR2 is SVGAGI in the germline V gene. The CDR3 coding sequence is TGTGCCAGCAGTCGGACAGGGCACGAGCAGTACTTC. This sequence encodes CASSRTGHEQYF.

This clone was observed a single time. DNA of the CDR3: TGTGCCAGCTCACCTTTCTCAGTGGACTTCAATCAGCCCCAGCATTTT. Its translation: CASSPFSVDFNQPQHF. J is TRBJ1-5 and V is TRBV18; unclear D gene. Between the trimmed V and J ends, which lost 3 bases and 3 bases, there was a span of 15 bases. The CDR3 extends over 16 amino acids. The germline V gene encodes CDR1 KGHSH and CDR2 LQKENI.

The chain employs TRBV15 and TRBJ1-1, with no clear D. From germline, CDR1 is LNHNV and CDR2 YYDKDF (reference sequence). V lost 5 bases and J 6 bases, leaving 10 bases between the germline ends. This CDR3 has 12 residues. The CDR3 DNA reads TGTGCCACCAGCCTCACCGGGGCTGAAGCTTTCTTT. This codes for CATSLTGAEAFF.

The CDR3, as DNA: TGTGCCAGCAGCTTAACGGAGGGAACCGGGGAGCTGTTTTTT. Translating it yields CASSLTEGTGELFF. This sequence joins TRBV7-3 and TRBJ2-2, with D perhaps TRBD2 (6 bases). V lost 0 bases and J 5 bases, leaving 7 bases between the germline ends. Germline V gene data show CDR1 as SGHTA and CDR2 as FQGTGA. The CDR3 extends over 14 amino acids.